Each of the 22 T cell receptor beta chains below was sequenced from the same sample in a study of blood T cell repertoires in COVID-19. TCRdb keeps only in-frame clones here, not all; method: immunoSEQ multiplex PCR. The sample has 150,000 to 200,000 clones, 70% to 90% seen once. Sequencing was carried out using peripheral blood. Source of these receptors: an elderly woman in a cohort sampled during active or convalescent COVID-19.

The chain carries TRBV2 and TRBJ2-2, with 7 bases aligning to TRBD1. V lost 3 bases and J lost 0; bases outside the gene matches: 1. The CDR3 has 15 residues. The V gene's germline CDR1 is SNHLY and CDR2 FYNNEI. The CDR3 nucleotides are TGTGCCAGCAGTGAGGGGACAGCGAACACCGGGGAGCTGTTTTTT. This codes for CASSEGTANTGELFF.

The chain is built from TRBV18 and TRBJ2-1, with TRBD2 matching over 7 bases. V was pared by 3 bases and J by 6 bases, with 11 bases of the junction left unmatched. CDR3 length: 16 amino acids. Per the germline V gene, CDR1 is KGHSH and CDR2 is LQKENI. CDR3 DNA sequence: TGTGCCAGCTCACCCTATACCACTAGCGAGGGCAATGAGCAGTTCTTC. This sequence encodes CASSPYTTSEGNEQFF.

This clone was recorded only once. The rearrangement joins TRBV5-3 to TRBJ2-1, with 13 bases identical to TRBD2. Being an ORF, TRBV5-3 has a function that is uncertain. Trimming cost V 4 bases and J 0 bases; bases outside gene matches: 4. This CDR3 has 17 amino acids. Written as DNA, the CDR3 is TGTGCCAGAAGCCCTCGGACTAGCGGGAGCTCCTACAATGAGCAGTTCTTC. This sequence encodes CARSPRTSGSSYNEQFF.

The chain recombines TRBV18 with TRBJ2-7; D may be TRBD1 (5 bases). V lost 0 bases and J 3 bases, leaving 6 bases between the germline ends. Looked up from germline, CDR1 is KGHSH and CDR2 is LQKENI. This CDR3 contains 13 residues. CDR3: CASSPPTVYEQYF. The CDR3 nucleotides are TGTGCCAGCTCACCACCGACAGTCTACGAGCAGTACTTC.

The V call is TRBV11-2, the J call TRBJ1-1; D not resolved. CDR3 length: 13 amino acids. Germline-derived CDR1 and CDR2 are SGHAT and FQNNGV. The V end was cut by 1 base, the J end by 3 bases, with 6 bases between. CDR3 DNA sequence: TGTGCCAGCAGCTTAGTCGCAGACACTGAAGCTTTCTTT. Protein sequence: CASSLVADTEAFF.

The V and J genes are TRBV4-1 and TRBJ1-4, with D tentatively TRBD1 (5 bases). V was trimmed by 3 bases and J by 7 bases, leaving 9 bases between them. The CDR3 consists of 13 residues. From germline, CDR1 is MGHRA and CDR2 YSYEKL. Here the CDR3 reads CASSQGRLEKLFF. CDR3 nucleotide sequence: TGCGCCAGCAGCCAGGGGCGCCTTGAAAAACTGTTTTTT.

The table lists this clone with a few counts. The genes are TRBV3-1 (or the pseudogene TRBV3-2) and TRBJ2-1; 8 bases align to TRBD1. The V segment lost 4 bases and the J segment 7 bases; nucleotides outside the gene matches: 6. CDR1 and CDR2 from the germline V gene are LGHDT and YNNKEL (reference sequence). This CDR3 contains 14 residues. Here the CDR3 reads CASSLWDRNNEQFF. The CDR3 nucleotides are TGTGCCAGCAGCCTATGGGACAGGAATAATGAGCAGTTCTTC.

The chain recombines TRBV5-1 with TRBJ2-7; 8 bases map to TRBD2. Germline assignment: CDR1 SGHRS and CDR2 YFSETQ. After removal of 3 bases from V and 0 bases from J, the junction contained 11 bases not matched to a gene. This CDR3 spans 17 amino acids. CDR3 bases: TGCGCCAGCAGCTCCTATCGGGGGGGCCTGAGCTCCTACGAGCAGTACTTC. As protein: CASSSYRGGLSSYEQYF.

This rearrangement joins TRBV7-9 to TRBJ2-3; 13 bases line up with TRBD2. With 5 bases clipped from V and 5 bases from J, the junction kept 4 bases outside the gene matches. Germline V gene lookup returns CDR1 SEHNR and CDR2 FQNEAQ (reference sequence). CDR3 length: 15 residues. The CDR3 DNA reads TGTGCCAGCAGCGCCGGACTAGCGGGGGTAGATACGCAGTATTTT. Translation: CASSAGLAGVDTQYF.

The CDR3 here is CASSSTLPHTEAFF. DNA of the CDR3: TGTGCCAGCAGCTCGACACTCCCTCACACTGAAGCTTTCTTT. V usage is TRBV3-1 (or the pseudogene TRBV3-2) and J usage is TRBJ1-1; D uncertain. The germline CDR1 and CDR2 sequences are LGHDT and YNNKEL (reference sequence). The V gene lost 5 bases and the J gene lost 3 bases, with 13 bases spanning the gap. The CDR3 spans 14 residues.

The CDR3 DNA sequence: TGTGCCAGCAGCTCTGGCGGGGGGGTAGATACGCAGTATTTT. Its translation: CASSSGGGVDTQYF. The gene calls are TRBV5-4 and TRBJ2-3, with 9 bases that match TRBD2. The trim removed 3 bases at V and 5 bases at J, leaving 4 bases unmatched. CDR1 is SGHNT, CDR2 YYREEE, per germline (reference sequence). This CDR3 region has 14 residues.

V gene TRBV28 combines with J gene TRBJ2-4, with 9 bases matching TRBD2. The germline CDR1 and CDR2 sequences are MDHEN and SYDVKM. Germline trimming cut 5 bases from V and 7 bases from J; bases unmatched to any gene: 15. The CDR3 totals 17 residues. Written as DNA, the CDR3 is TGTGCCAGCAGTCCCCATTTGGGCGGGAGGGCCTTGAACATTCAGTACTTC. As protein: CASSPHLGGRALNIQYF.

This clone was observed once. The rearrangement uses TRBV15 and TRBJ2-5; 7 nucleotides line up with TRBD2. The CDR3 extends over 17 amino acids. V shed 5 bases and J 5 bases; nucleotides not matched to a gene: 17. Germline V gene lookup returns CDR1 LNHNV and CDR2 YYDKDF (reference sequence). This CDR3 is CATSPGSRGGLVETQYF. The CDR3 DNA reads TGTGCCACCAGCCCCGGGTCCCGGGGAGGACTAGTGGAGACCCAGTACTTC.

The rearrangement links TRBV4-2 to TRBJ2-3, with D maybe TRBD2 (5 bases). V was trimmed by 4 bases and J by 3 bases, leaving 17 bases between them. Per the germline V gene, CDR1 is LGHNA and CDR2 is YNFKEQ. The CDR3 extends over 16 amino acids. The CDR3 DNA reads TGTGCCAGCAGCCCTTACGAGAGGGCAAAGACAGATACGCAGTATTTT. It is translated as CASSPYERAKTDTQYF.

The chain couples TRBV18 to TRBJ1-5, with 9 bases matching TRBD1. V dropped 6 bases and J dropped 5; count of bases not matched to a gene: 5. Germline CDR1 reads KGHSH; CDR2 reads LQKENI. The CDR3 contains 14 residues. The CDR3 coding sequence is TGTGCCAGCTCTCCCCGACAGGGGGATCAGCCCCAGCATTTT. The encoded protein is CASSPRQGDQPQHF.

This clone was counted a few times. The chain links TRBV10-3 to TRBJ1-2; 10 positions agree with TRBD1. This CDR3 has 15 amino acids. Germline CDR1 reads ENHRY; CDR2 reads SYGVKD. V lost 6 bases and J lost 6; bases outside the gene matches: 10. CDR3 DNA sequence: TGTGCCATCAGCGAACGGGGACAGGGGTCGGATGGCTACACCTTC. Protein: CAISERGQGSDGYTF.

This clone has more than one count but fewer than ten. The chain employs TRBV19 and TRBJ1-1; 7 bases align to TRBD1. This CDR3 spans 15 amino acids. Germline V CDR1 and CDR2: LNHDA, SQIVND (reference sequence). V was pared by 2 bases and J by 3 bases, with 6 bases of the junction left unmatched. DNA for the CDR3: TGTGCCAGTAGTATATTGGGCAGGGGGGACACTGAAGCTTTCTTT. Amino acids: CASSILGRGDTEAFF. The full variable domain, with the rest looked up from reference TRBV19 and TRBJ1-1, is DGGITQSPKYLFRKEGQNVTLSCEQNLNHDAMYWYRQDPGQGLRLIYYSQIVNDFQKGDIAEGYSVSREKKESFPLTVTSAQKNPTAFYLCASSILGRGDTEAFFGQGTRLTVV.

The V gene is TRBV27, the J gene TRBJ2-2, with TRBD1 matching 8 bases. V shed 6 bases and J 4 bases; nucleotides not matched to a gene: 7. CDR1 is MNHEY and CDR2 is SMNVEV in the germline V gene (reference sequence). This CDR3 is built from 15 residues. CDR3 in amino acids: CASSPWTGLTGELFF. As DNA, the CDR3 is TGTGCCAGCAGCCCATGGACAGGGCTCACCGGGGAGCTGTTTTTT.

V and J are TRBV19 and TRBJ1-2; D may be TRBD1 (5 bases). Trimming pared 5 bases from V and 5 bases from J, leaving 12 bases between. The CDR3 contains 13 residues. Per the germline V gene, CDR1 is LNHDA and CDR2 is SQIVND (reference sequence). The CDR3 protein is CASSHRQLYGYTF. As DNA, the CDR3 is TGTGCCAGTAGTCATAGACAGTTATATGGCTACACCTTC.

The chain uses TRBV5-1 and TRBJ1-2; possibly TRBD1 for D (6 bases). V lost 4 bases to trimming and J lost 5 bases, with 18 bases between them. The CDR3 is 15 residues long. CDR1 SGHRS and CDR2 YFSETQ come from the germline V gene. The CDR3 sequence: CASSPGGAAWYGYTF. CDR3 DNA sequence: TGCGCCAGCAGCCCCGGGGGGGCGGCTTGGTATGGCTACACCTTC.

J is TRBJ2-3 and V is TRBV4-1; 8 bases are shared with TRBD2. The CDR3 length is 17 residues. V was pared by 4 bases and J by 4 bases, with 13 bases of the junction left unmatched. Germline-derived CDR1 and CDR2 are MGHRA and YSYEKL. CDR3 DNA sequence: TGCGCCAGCAGCCCCGCTCCGGGACTAGTGGGGGCAGATACGCAGTATTTT. Protein: CASSPAPGLVGADTQYF.

The chain has TRBV10-3 and TRBJ1-5; no firm D call. In germline, CDR1 is ENHRY, CDR2 SYGVKD. This CDR3 contains 13 residues. Trimming shortened V by 11 bases and J by 2 bases, and 13 bases separated the two germline ends. CDR3 region: CASGGIGNQPQHF. The DNA for the CDR3 is TGTGCCTCCGGAGGTATCGGCAATCAGCCCCAGCATTTT.